Presented here are 23 T cell receptor beta chains from one specimen sequenced in a study of shared clonotypes between healthy human individuals (dated by TCRdb to about 2020). Receptor amplification or capture employed the immunoSEQ multiplex PCR assay. In its TCRdb copy, this immuneACCESS table keeps in-frame sequences only and misses some clones. Where compared with another copy, unresolved V genes explain less than half of these, and the others have no known cause. The sample table records 600,000 to 750,000 clones; about 78% of these occur just once. Approximately 2% of the sample belongs to the ten largest clones. Sequenced sample: memory CD4+ T cells sorted from blood. This sample's cell subset or site label indicates: CD45RA-negative fraction. The receptors were sampled from a woman in her twenties or thirties in good health.

The chain uses TRBV2 and TRBJ1-5; 9 nucleotides line up with TRBD1. V shed 4 bases and J 6 bases; nucleotides not matched to a gene: 4. Germline assignment: CDR1 SNHLY and CDR2 FYNNEI. The CDR3 length is 14 residues. This CDR3 is CASSAGTGTQPQHF. In DNA form, the CDR3 reads TGTGCCAGCAGTGCCGGGACAGGGACTCAGCCCCAGCATTTT.

The gene calls are TRBV5-1 and TRBJ1-3; D remains unclear. V was cut by 1 base and J by 4 bases, with 9 bases left in between. The CDR3 extends over 14 amino acids. In germline, CDR1 is SGHRS, CDR2 YFSETQ. This CDR3 is CASSLSGEGNTIYF. In nucleotides, the CDR3 is TGCGCCAGCAGCTTGTCTGGAGAAGGAAACACCATATATTTT. The complete variable domain, with remaining parts taken from reference TRBV5-1 and TRBJ1-3, reads KAGVTQTPRYLIKTRGQQVTLSCSPISGHRSVSWYQQTPGQGLQFLFEYFSETQRNKGNFPGRFSGRQFSNSRSEMNVSTLELGDSALYLCASSLSGEGNTIYFGEGSWLTVV.

V usage is TRBV10-2 and J usage is TRBJ1-2, with 12 bases fitting TRBD1. Unmatched junction bases numbered 5, after V lost 8 bases and J lost 7 bases. The CDR3 consists of 13 residues. Germline assignment: CDR1 WSHSY and CDR2 SAAADI. CDR3 loop: CASGTGGRVGYTF. The CDR3 bases are TGCGCCAGCGGGACAGGGGGCCGGGTTGGCTACACCTTC.

The CDR3 DNA reads TGTGCCAGCAAGGATGAGCGCACCTCGGGGGATACGCAGTATTTT. It specifies CASKDERTSGDTQYF. The chain has TRBV2 and TRBJ2-3; maybe TRBD2 (5 bases). Trimming cost V 7 bases and J 6 bases, with 20 bases left between them. The germline CDR1 and CDR2 sequences are SNHLY and FYNNEI. The CDR3 contains 15 residues.

The J gene is TRBJ2-7, the V gene TRBV5-1, with D possibly matching TRBD2 (6 bases). Trimming removed 0 bases from V and 3 bases from J, with 13 bases in between. Germline V gene data show CDR1 as SGHRS and CDR2 as YFSETQ. CDR3 length: 15 residues. The CDR3: CASSLVGSGNYEQYF. As DNA, the CDR3 is TGCGCCAGCAGCTTGGTAGGTAGCGGAAACTACGAGCAGTACTTC. The complete variable domain, with remaining parts taken from reference TRBV5-1 and TRBJ2-7, reads KAGVTQTPRYLIKTRGQQVTLSCSPISGHRSVSWYQQTPGQGLQFLFEYFSETQRNKGNFPGRFSGRQFSNSRSEMNVSTLELGDSALYLCASSLVGSGNYEQYFGPGTRLTVT.

The J gene is TRBJ2-1, the V gene TRBV7-6, with 7 bases that match TRBD1. The CDR3 is 14 amino acids. The germline CDR1 and CDR2 sequences are SGHVS and FNYEAQ. Trimming at V came to 5 bases and at J to 7 bases, leaving 8 bases not matched to a gene. The CDR3 sequence is CASSIRQGGNEQFF. CDR3 coding DNA: TGTGCCAGCAGCATACGACAGGGTGGGAATGAGCAGTTCTTC.

V gene TRBV30 combines with J gene TRBJ1-1; no reliable D call. This CDR3 is built from 10 residues. CDR1 and CDR2 from the germline V gene are GTSNPN and SVGIG (reference sequence). V was shortened by 4 bases and J by 5 bases, with 5 bases between the two germline ends. CDR3 bases: TGTGCCTGGACGGATACTGAAGCTTTCTTT. It translates to CAWTDTEAFF.

V and J are TRBV10-2 and TRBJ2-5, with D unclear. This CDR3 has 13 amino acids. Germline V CDR1 and CDR2: WSHSY, SAAADI. Trimming removed 5 bases at V and 6 bases at J, with 13 bases between. The CDR3 DNA sequence: TGCGCCAGCAGTCGAGACTCCTCCAAGACCCAGTACTTC. Amino acids: CASSRDSSKTQYF.

This chain uses TRBV5-5 with TRBJ2-1, with 7 bases identical to TRBD1. Unmatched junction bases numbered 8, after V lost 1 base and J lost 7 bases. Germline CDR1 reads SGHKS; CDR2 reads YYEKEE (reference sequence). The CDR3 is 15 residues long. This CDR3 reads CASSLSGQRGNEQFF. DNA of the CDR3: TGTGCCAGCAGCTTGTCGGGACAGAGAGGAAATGAGCAGTTCTTC.

This clone was seen just once. This chain links TRBV2 with TRBJ2-1; no firm D call. This CDR3 has 11 amino acids. Germline V CDR1 and CDR2: SNHLY, FYNNEI. V was clipped by 7 bases and J by 3 bases, with 4 bases between them. The CDR3 reads CASIYYNEQFF. The CDR3 nucleotides read TGTGCCAGCATCTACTACAATGAGCAGTTCTTC.

The V call is TRBV19, the J call TRBJ1-5; 10 bases match TRBD1. CDR3 length: 15 residues. Trimming at V came to 7 bases and at J to 5 bases, leaving 8 bases not matched to a gene. CDR1 LNHDA and CDR2 SQIVND come from the germline V gene (reference sequence). The CDR3 is CASISYGTGDQPQHF. The CDR3 DNA reads TGTGCCAGTATCAGTTACGGGACAGGGGATCAGCCCCAGCATTTT.

This sequence joins TRBV28 and TRBJ1-5; 7 bases map to TRBD1. Germline trimming cut 4 bases from V and 4 bases from J; bases unmatched to any gene: 7. Germline V lookup: CDR1 MDHEN, CDR2 SYDVKM. This CDR3 is 15 amino acids long. The CDR3 spells CASSSATGLNQPQHF. The CDR3 DNA sequence: TGTGCCAGCAGTTCCGCGACAGGGCTGAATCAGCCCCAGCATTTT.

The V and J genes are TRBV6-5 and TRBJ2-2; D uncertain. There are 14 residues in the CDR3. V was pared by 2 bases and J by 5 bases, with 9 bases between. Germline V gives CDR1 MNHEY, CDR2 SVGAGI. CDR3 sequence reads: CASSYRMTTGELFF. The CDR3 coding sequence is TGTGCCAGCAGTTACCGAATGACAACCGGGGAGCTGTTTTTT.

V is TRBV7-2 and J is TRBJ1-5, with D unclear. Per germline, CDR1 SGHTA and CDR2 FQGNSA. This CDR3 has 15 amino acids. V lost 1 base and J lost 0, with 7 bases in between. The CDR3 DNA is TGTGCCAGCAGCTTAGGGCAGAATAGCAATCAGCCCCAGCATTTT. This gives the protein CASSLGQNSNQPQHF.

This clone occurred once. The V gene is TRBV2, the J gene TRBJ1-2, with TRBD1 matching over 7 bases. Per the germline V gene, CDR1 is SNHLY and CDR2 is FYNNEI. This CDR3 is built from 13 residues. Losses at the gene ends were 1 base for V and 5 bases for J; bases not matched to a gene: 1. The CDR3 protein is CASSEETGYGYTF. The CDR3 DNA follows: TGTGCCAGCAGTGAAGAGACAGGGTATGGCTACACCTTC.

This chain uses TRBV23-1 with TRBJ2-3, with D possibly matching TRBD1 (5 bases). TRBV23-1 is given ORF status, its function remaining uncertain. This CDR3 is built from 16 residues. V shed 1 base and J shed 4 bases, with 15 bases lying between them. The CDR3 DNA reads TGCGCCAGCAGTCAATTGGGCGGCAGGGCCCCAGATACGCAGTATTTT. Translating it yields CASSQLGGRAPDTQYF.

CDR3 sequence: CASSLALNGVKLFF. The CDR3 region has the DNA TGTGCCAGCAGCTTAGCGCTAAATGGGGTAAAACTGTTTTTT. The rearrangement joins TRBV7-9 to TRBJ1-4; D unresolved. Between the trimmed V and J ends, which lost 0 bases and 10 bases, there was a span of 12 bases. This CDR3 has 14 amino acids. Germline V CDR1 and CDR2: SEHNR, FQNEAQ (reference sequence). Filled out from reference TRBV7-9 and TRBJ1-4, the complete variable domain reads DTGVSQNPRHKITKRGQNVTFRCDPISEHNRLYWYRQTLGQGPEFLTYFQNEAQLEKSRLLSDRFSAERPKGSFSTLEIQRTEQGDSAMYLCASSLALNGVKLFFGSGTQLSVL.

This clone was counted a single time. The chain combines TRBV19 with TRBJ2-3; no clear D. Germline lookup yields CDR1 LNHDA and CDR2 SQIVND (reference sequence). The CDR3 length is 15 residues. Between the trimmed V and J ends, which lost 1 base and 1 base, there was a span of 9 bases. CDR3 nucleotides: TGTGCCAGTAGTATAGGGACCTTTGGCACAGATACGCAGTATTTT. Protein: CASSIGTFGTDTQYF. The full variable domain, in which reference TRBV19 and TRBJ2-3 provide the parts outside the CDR3, is DGGITQSPKYLFRKEGQNVTLSCEQNLNHDAMYWYRQDPGQGLRLIYYSQIVNDFQKGDIAEGYSVSREKKESFPLTVTSAQKNPTAFYLCASSIGTFGTDTQYFGPGTRLTVL.

The chain is built from TRBV4-1 and TRBJ2-1, with 14 bases that match TRBD2. Germline-derived CDR1 and CDR2 are MGHRA and YSYEKL. The length of the CDR3 is 20 residues. V gave up 3 bases and J gave up 0 bases; unmatched junction bases: 10. The chain's CDR3 is CASSHKTSGRAASSYNEQFF. The CDR3 bases are TGCGCCAGCAGCCACAAGACTAGCGGGAGGGCTGCGAGCTCCTACAATGAGCAGTTCTTC.

This clone was detected a few times. CDR3 sequence reads: CASSLSRKGGYTF. CDR3 nucleotides: TGTGCCAGCAGTTTGAGCAGGAAAGGTGGCTACACCTTC. The chain has TRBV28 and TRBJ1-2; no clear D gene. The CDR3 has 13 residues. Germline V gives CDR1 MDHEN, CDR2 SYDVKM. The V end was cut by 3 bases, the J end by 7 bases, with 12 bases between.

The chain is built from TRBV28 and TRBJ1-3, with 7 bases lining up with TRBD1. The CDR3 covers 14 residues. V lost 6 bases, J lost 4 bases, and 6 bases stayed unmatched. Germline assignment: CDR1 MDHEN and CDR2 SYDVKM. The CDR3 region is CASRETGSGNTIYF. The CDR3 region has the DNA TGTGCCAGCAGGGAGACAGGGTCAGGAAACACCATATATTTT.

The V call is TRBV6-5, the J call TRBJ2-7; D possibly corresponds to TRBD1 (5 bases). The CDR3 has 14 amino acids. The V gene's germline CDR1 is MNHEY and CDR2 SVGAGI. The V and J ends lost 6 bases and 6 bases respectively, with 18 bases between them. CDR3 sequence: CASSPFAGTGEQYF. CDR3 bases: TGTGCCAGCAGCCCCTTCGCCGGTACAGGCGAGCAGTACTTC.

The chain joins TRBV6-4 to TRBJ2-4, with 14 bases lining up with TRBD2. The J segment lost 6 bases and the V segment lost 8 bases, leaving 3 bases of the junction unmatched. The CDR3 is 14 residues long. In germline, CDR1 is MRHNA, CDR2 SNTAGT. CDR3 sequence reads: CASGGTSGRNIQYF. DNA for the CDR3: TGTGCCAGCGGTGGGACTAGCGGGAGAAACATTCAGTACTTC.